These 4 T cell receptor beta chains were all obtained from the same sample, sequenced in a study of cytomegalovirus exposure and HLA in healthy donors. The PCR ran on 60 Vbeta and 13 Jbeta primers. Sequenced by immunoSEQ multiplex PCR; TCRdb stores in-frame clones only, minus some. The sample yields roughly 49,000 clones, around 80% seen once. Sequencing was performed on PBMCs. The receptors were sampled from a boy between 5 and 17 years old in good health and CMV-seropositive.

The DNA for the CDR3 is TGCGCCAGCAGCCCGACAACCTCCTACGAGCAGTACTTC. This sequence encodes CASSPTTSYEQYF. This chain joins TRBV5-1 and TRBJ2-7, with D unresolved. Germline values: CDR1 SGHRS, CDR2 YFSETQ. Trimming left V 4 bases short and J 0 bases short, with 8 bases between. This CDR3 contains 13 residues.

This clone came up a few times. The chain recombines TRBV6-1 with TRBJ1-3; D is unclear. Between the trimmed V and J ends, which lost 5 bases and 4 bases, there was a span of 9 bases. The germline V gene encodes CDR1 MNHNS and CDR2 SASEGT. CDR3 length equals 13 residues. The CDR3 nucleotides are TGTGCCAGCAGTCGAGAGGCCGGAAACACCATATATTTT. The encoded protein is CASSREAGNTIYF.

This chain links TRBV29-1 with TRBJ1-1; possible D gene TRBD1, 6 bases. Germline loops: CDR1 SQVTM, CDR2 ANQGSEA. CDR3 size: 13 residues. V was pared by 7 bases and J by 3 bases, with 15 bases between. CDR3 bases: TGCAGCGGGCAGGACAGACGCGACACTGAAGCTTTCTTT. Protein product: CSGQDRRDTEAFF.

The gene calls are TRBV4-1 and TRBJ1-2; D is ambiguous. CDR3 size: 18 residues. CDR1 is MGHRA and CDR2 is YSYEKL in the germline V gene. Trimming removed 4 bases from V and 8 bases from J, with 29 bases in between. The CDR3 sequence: CASSPLPVHGGPLEGYTF. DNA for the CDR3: TGCGCCAGCAGCCCGCTCCCCGTCCACGGAGGGCCCTTGGAAGGCTACACCTTC.